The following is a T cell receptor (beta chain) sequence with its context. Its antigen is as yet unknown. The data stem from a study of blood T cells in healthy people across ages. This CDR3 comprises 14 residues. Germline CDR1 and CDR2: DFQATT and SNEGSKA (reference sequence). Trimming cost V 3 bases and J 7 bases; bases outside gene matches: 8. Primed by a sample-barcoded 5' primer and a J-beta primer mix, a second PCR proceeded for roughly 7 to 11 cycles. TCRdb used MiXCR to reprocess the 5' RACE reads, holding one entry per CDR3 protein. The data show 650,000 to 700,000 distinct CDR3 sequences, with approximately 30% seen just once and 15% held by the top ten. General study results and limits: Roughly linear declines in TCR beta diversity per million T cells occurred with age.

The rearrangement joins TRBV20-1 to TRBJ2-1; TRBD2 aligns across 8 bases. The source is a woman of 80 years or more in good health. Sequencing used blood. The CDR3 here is CSARGPRGGNEQFF. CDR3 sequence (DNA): TGCAGTGCTAGGGGCCCTCGGGGGGGGAATGAGCAGTTCTTC.